This TCR beta chain was captured by sequencing in a study of T cells in Graves' hyperthyroidism and ophthalmopathy. Study background: The blood sample was taken at first diagnosis, before treatment began. Broader study findings: Most thyroid clonotypes with frequency above 0.001 were detected in blood.

RNA transcripts provided the source from which TCR beta CDR3 regions were amplified. Primed by the HTBI set, a first-round RT-PCR was run on the TCR CDR3. Each CDR3 protein gets one entry after TCRdb re-called the multiplex PCR reads with MiXCR. In the table there are around 370,000 distinct CDR3 sequences, 18% of which are singletons. Points on this clonotype: Antigen specificity is unknown.

Germline loops: CDR1 SGDLS, CDR2 YYNGEE. V lost 4 bases to trimming and J lost 0 bases, with 14 bases between them. The CDR3 consists of 15 residues. The PBMCs had their origin in more than 9.5 ml of fresh peripheral blood. V and J are TRBV9 and TRBJ2-7, with D uncertain. Material for sequencing was blood. The clonotype originates from a man in his late teens or twenties with Graves' ophthalmopathy. The CDR3 DNA follows: TGTGCCAGCAGCCCAGAGGTAGGCCCCTCCTACGAGCAGTACTTC. Translation: CASSPEVGPSYEQYF.